This T cell receptor (beta chain) was recorded in a study of blood T cells in healthy people across ages. General study results and limits: The recorded TCR beta diversity per million T cells decreased in a roughly linear manner with age.

Details on this clonotype: As yet, its antigen is unknown.

A second PCR of roughly 6 to 12 cycles used a sample-barcoded 5' primer and a J-beta primer mix. TCRdb itself ran the 5' RACE reads through MiXCR, one entry per CDR3 protein. Of under 1,000,000 distinct CDR3 sequences in the sample, roughly 34% were seen once. The CDR3 spans 14 residues. Germline values: CDR1 DFQATT, CDR2 SNEGSKA (reference sequence). Trimming removed 5 bases from V and 4 bases from J; junction bases left unmatched: 9. The chain is built from TRBV20-1 and TRBJ1-1; the match to TRBD1 covers 8 bases. The receptor's source is a man between 18 and 35 years old in good health. Sequencing input: blood. CDR3 coding DNA: TGCAGTGCTGGGAAGACAGGGGCGGCCACTGAAGCTTTCTTT. Residues: CSAGKTGAATEAFF.